This entry concerns a single TCR beta chain. This sample was taken from a study of blood T cell repertoires in COVID-19. Study-wide background: Collection of acute and convalescent COVID-19 samples took place in the United States, Italy and Spain. Nucleic acid was either cDNA or gDNA, and it came from T cells, B-cell-depleted T cells, or PBMCs.

Trimming cost V 6 bases and J 8 bases; bases outside gene matches: 6. This CDR3 spans 15 amino acids. Per germline, CDR1 KGHDR and CDR2 SFDVKD. Sequencing used immunoSEQ multiplex PCR; TCRdb keeps in-frame clones, though not all of them. The repertoire includes approximately 100,000 clones, about 87% of them detected once, and approximately 1% sits in the top ten. The TCR sequence derives from a human donor in a cohort sampled during active COVID-19. Source material: peripheral blood. The chain has TRBV24-1 and TRBJ2-1, with 13 bases fitting TRBD2. CDR3 amino acids: CATSRLAGGGDEQFF. Written as DNA, the CDR3 is TGTGCCACCAGTCGACTAGCGGGAGGAGGGGATGAGCAGTTCTTC.